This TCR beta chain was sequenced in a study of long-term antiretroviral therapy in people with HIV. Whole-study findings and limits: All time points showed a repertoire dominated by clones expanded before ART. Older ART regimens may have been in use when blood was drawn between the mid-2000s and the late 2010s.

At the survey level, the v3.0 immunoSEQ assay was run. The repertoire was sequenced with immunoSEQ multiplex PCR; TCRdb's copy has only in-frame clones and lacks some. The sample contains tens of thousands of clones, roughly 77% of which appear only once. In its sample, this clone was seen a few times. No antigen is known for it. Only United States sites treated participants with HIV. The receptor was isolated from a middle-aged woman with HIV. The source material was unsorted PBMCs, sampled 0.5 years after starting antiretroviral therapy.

The CDR3 sequence is CASSLSGATEAFF. For the CDR3, the DNA is TGTGCCAGCAGTTTATCGGGGGCCACTGAAGCTTTCTTT. The V call is TRBV27, the J call TRBJ1-1, with D maybe TRBD1 (6 bases). Germline V gene data show CDR1 as MNHEY and CDR2 as SMNVEV (reference sequence). The CDR3 spans 13 residues. V gave up 0 bases and J gave up 4 bases, with 6 bases separating them.